The 27 T cell receptor beta chains listed next were all sequenced from one sample in a study of technical replicates of blood from a handful of donors. Assay: immunoSEQ multiplex PCR; the TCRdb copy retains only in-frame clones and omits some. This table holds about 83,000 clones, approximately 96% found once. Sequences were obtained from T cells isolated from PBMCs. These receptors all stem from a human donor in good health.

The V gene is TRBV2, the J gene TRBJ1-5; D not certain. Germline V gives CDR1 SNHLY, CDR2 FYNNEI. This CDR3 spans 13 amino acids. Trimming pared 0 bases from V and 7 bases from J, leaving 7 bases between. CDR3 coding DNA: TGTGCCAGCAGTGAAGCGCGGGAACAGCCCCAGCATTTT. Its translation: CASSEAREQPQHF.

The V call is TRBV29-1, the J call TRBJ2-3; 11 nucleotides agree with TRBD1. V shed 1 base, J shed 4 bases, and the junction held 7 bases outside the gene matches. The CDR3 has 16 residues. CDR1 is SQVTM and CDR2 is ANQGSEA in the germline V gene. The CDR3 loop is CSVEGPGQGAPDTQYF. The CDR3, as DNA: TGCAGCGTTGAAGGTCCCGGACAGGGGGCCCCAGATACGCAGTATTTT.

The rearrangement links TRBV18 to TRBJ1-5; a weak D match, TRBD1 (5 bases). V was trimmed by 2 bases and J by 7 bases, leaving 12 bases between them. This CDR3 contains 14 residues. CDR1 is KGHSH and CDR2 is LQKENI in the germline V gene. The CDR3 loop reads CASSPEDTLQPQHF. The CDR3 bases are TGTGCCAGCTCACCAGAGGACACATTACAGCCCCAGCATTTT.

The CDR3 DNA reads as TGTGCCAGCAGCCTCCTCACTGAAGCTTTCTTT. Encoded protein: CASSLLTEAFF. V is TRBV13 and J is TRBJ1-1; D call uncertain. Germline assignment: CDR1 PRHDT and CDR2 FYEKMQ (reference sequence). The CDR3 is 11 residues long. Between the trimmed V and J ends, which lost 5 bases and 4 bases, there was a span of 5 bases. Full variable domain (outside the CDR3, taken from reference TRBV13 and TRBJ1-1): AAGVIQSPRHLIKEKRETATLKCYPIPRHDTVYWYQQGPGQDPQFLISFYEKMQSDKGSIPDRFSAQQFSDYHSELNMSSLELGDSALYFCASSLLTEAFFGQGTRLTVV.

This chain uses TRBV6-6 with TRBJ2-2; D is ambiguous. CDR3 length equals 14 residues. V lost 6 bases, J lost 3 bases, and 11 bases lay in between. Germline values: CDR1 MNHNY, CDR2 SVGAGI (reference sequence). As DNA, the CDR3 is TGTGCCAGCAGGTCTCACGCGGACACCGGGGAGCTGTTTTTT. This codes for CASRSHADTGELFF.

The gene calls are TRBV5-6 and TRBJ2-1; D might be TRBD2 (6 bases). The CDR3 runs to 14 residues. Trimming cost V 6 bases and J 2 bases, with 12 bases left between them. The germline V gene has CDR1 SGHDT and CDR2 YYEEEE. The CDR3 loop is CASTPGVAYNEQFF. DNA for the CDR3: TGTGCCAGCACCCCGGGGGTAGCCTACAATGAGCAGTTCTTC.

The chain couples TRBV12-5 to TRBJ1-2; the D gene is possibly TRBD1 (5 bases). This CDR3 region has 15 residues. CDR1 and CDR2 from the germline V gene are LGHNT and FRNRAP. V was pared by 5 bases and J by 2 bases, with 15 bases between. Written as DNA, the CDR3 is TGTGCTAGTGGTCCCAGGTCGGGGGAGAACTATGGCTACACCTTC. Protein sequence: CASGPRSGENYGYTF.

The chain combines TRBV6-1 with TRBJ2-2; D is ambiguous. The ends were cut back, 5 bases at V and 3 bases at J, with 10 bases in the middle. The CDR3 spans 14 residues. Looked up from germline, CDR1 is MNHNS and CDR2 is SASEGT. The CDR3 bases are TGTGCCAGCAGTTTCGCAGGTGACACCGGGGAGCTGTTTTTT. Translating it yields CASSFAGDTGELFF.

The chain combines TRBV19 with TRBJ2-7; a weak D match, TRBD1 (6 bases). Germline V CDR1 and CDR2: LNHDA, SQIVND (reference sequence). V lost 4 bases, J lost 6 bases, and 10 bases lay in between. This CDR3 spans 12 amino acids. DNA for the CDR3: TGTGCCAGTAGTACCCGACAGGCCGAGCAGTACTTC. Its protein is CASSTRQAEQYF.

The chain carries TRBV4-3 and TRBJ2-4; 8 bases are shared with TRBD2. The CDR3 sequence is 17 residues long. Germline V lookup: CDR1 LGHNA, CDR2 YSLEER. V lost 0 bases and J lost 3; bases outside the gene matches: 7. As DNA, the CDR3 is TGCGCCAGCAGCCAAGATAGGGTTAGCGGGGTCAAAAACATTCAGTACTTC. The encoded protein is CASSQDRVSGVKNIQYF.

The chain employs TRBV10-3 and TRBJ1-1; a possible D gene is TRBD1 (5 bases). The germline CDR1 and CDR2 sequences are ENHRY and SYGVKD. Trimming left V 10 bases short and J 0 bases short, with 15 bases between. This CDR3 is 14 amino acids long. CDR3 residues: CARPGEDMNTEAFF. In DNA, the CDR3 is TGTGCCAGACCGGGGGAGGATATGAACACTGAAGCTTTCTTT.

The chain joins TRBV5-1 to TRBJ1-5; D gene uncertain. V was trimmed by 3 bases and J by 4 bases, leaving 8 bases between them. The CDR3 is made up of 13 amino acids. The germline V gene encodes CDR1 SGHRS and CDR2 YFSETQ. CDR3 in DNA: TGCGCCAGCAGCTATGGGGAGAATCAGCCCCAGCATTTT. This codes for CASSYGENQPQHF.

The J gene is TRBJ1-2, the V gene TRBV6-5, with 11 bases aligning to TRBD1. V lost 6 bases and J lost 8; bases outside the gene matches: 8. Germline V gives CDR1 MNHEY, CDR2 SVGAGI. There are 14 residues in the CDR3. The CDR3 coding sequence is TGTGCCAGCAGCCCGCCGGACAGGGGGCAGGGCTACACCTTC. Residues: CASSPPDRGQGYTF.

This chain uses TRBV29-1 with TRBJ2-1, with TRBD2 identical over 12 bases. Trimming removed 4 bases from V and 6 bases from J; junction bases left unmatched: 7. CDR1 and CDR2 from the germline V gene are SQVTM and ANQGSEA. The CDR3 consists of 15 residues. CDR3 DNA sequence: TGCAGCGTTGGAGGGGGACTAGCGGGTTTCAATGAGCAGTTCTTC. It specifies CSVGGGLAGFNEQFF.

This clone appeared a single time. The V gene is TRBV19, the J gene TRBJ2-4, with a possible D match to TRBD1 (5 bases). Deletions cut 4 bases from V and 6 bases from J, with 16 bases between. Germline CDR1 is LNHDA and CDR2 is SQIVND (reference sequence). This CDR3 region has 15 residues. Here the CDR3 DNA reads TGTGCCAGTAGTACGGGCCAGGGTCCTCTAAACATTCAGTACTTC. Translation: CASSTGQGPLNIQYF.

This chain uses TRBV19 with TRBJ1-1; tentatively, D is TRBD1 (5 bases). V lost 1 base, J lost 0 bases, and 9 bases lay in between. The CDR3 length is 15 residues. Germline V gene lookup returns CDR1 LNHDA and CDR2 SQIVND (reference sequence). CDR3 coding DNA: TGTGCCAGTAGTATAGGTGGGACTTTGAACACTGAAGCTTTCTTT. Residues: CASSIGGTLNTEAFF. Based on the CDR3 plus reference TRBV19 and TRBJ1-1, the full variable domain is DGGITQSPKYLFRKEGQNVTLSCEQNLNHDAMYWYRQDPGQGLRLIYYSQIVNDFQKGDIAEGYSVSREKKESFPLTVTSAQKNPTAFYLCASSIGGTLNTEAFFGQGTRLTVV.

The genes are TRBV5-1 and TRBJ2-7; 11 positions agree with TRBD1. The junction had 6 bases not matched to a gene; V was cut back by 4 bases and J by 3 bases. The germline gives CDR1 SGHRS, CDR2 YFSETQ. The CDR3 has 15 residues. The CDR3 is CASSLWGTGGYEQYF. CDR3 nucleotides: TGCGCCAGCAGCCTGTGGGGGACAGGGGGCTACGAGCAGTACTTC.

The CDR3 bases are TGTGCCAGCAGTGGAGTTGCAACTAATGAAAAACTGTTTTTT. This encodes CASSGVATNEKLFF. The rearrangement joins TRBV11-3 to TRBJ1-4; D is undetermined. The CDR3 is 14 amino acids. Germline V CDR1 and CDR2: SGHNT, YENEEA. Trimming shortened V by 6 bases and J by 0 bases, and 8 bases separated the two germline ends.

DNA of the CDR3: TGTGCAAGTCGCTTAAGGGGGCACGGGGAGCTGTTTTTT. Protein: CASRLRGHGELFF. The rearrangement joins TRBV12-2 to TRBJ2-2; TRBD1 is the table's D call, not checked against the DNA. TRBV12-2 is listed as a pseudogene. CDR3 length equals 13 residues.

The rearrangement links TRBV6-5 to TRBJ2-7; 11 bases map to TRBD2. Germline V gene sequence: CDR1 MNHEY, CDR2 SVGAGI. The CDR3 length is 16 residues. V dropped 6 bases and J dropped 0; count of bases not matched to a gene: 7. The chain's CDR3 is CASRYGTSGSSYEQYF. CDR3 coding DNA: TGTGCCAGCAGGTACGGGACTAGCGGCAGCTCCTACGAGCAGTACTTC.

This sequence joins TRBV9 and TRBJ2-2; TRBD1 matches 7 bases. Germline V gives CDR1 SGDLS, CDR2 YYNGEE. J was trimmed by 4 bases and V by 3 bases; bases with no gene match: 9. The CDR3 loop spans 16 amino acids. For the CDR3, the DNA is TGTGCCAGCAGCGATTCCGGGACAGAAATCACCGGGGAGCTGTTTTTT. Its translation: CASSDSGTEITGELFF.

This clone has only one observation. The rearrangement links TRBV29-1 to TRBJ2-5; 9 nucleotides line up with TRBD1. J lost 4 bases, V lost 4 bases, and 4 bases had no gene match. The CDR3 is 13 residues long. Germline assignment: CDR1 SQVTM and CDR2 ANQGSEA. DNA of the CDR3: TGCAGCGTTGCCCCGGGACAGGGAGAGACCCAGTACTTC. Protein sequence: CSVAPGQGETQYF.

The chain couples TRBV11-2 to TRBJ2-7; D is unresolved. CDR3 length: 14 amino acids. The V end lost 1 base, the J end lost 4 bases, and 11 bases lay between the germline ends. Germline values: CDR1 SGHAT, CDR2 FQNNGV. The CDR3 here is CASSLAQLPYEQYF. CDR3 coding DNA: TGTGCCAGCAGCTTAGCACAGCTGCCTTACGAGCAGTACTTC.

The chain has TRBV29-1 and TRBJ2-3, with D possibly TRBD1 on 5 matching bases. V gave up 3 bases and J gave up 5 bases, with 18 bases separating them. The CDR3 covers 15 residues. CDR1 and CDR2 from the germline V gene are SQVTM and ANQGSEA. CDR3 nucleotide sequence: TGCAGCGTTGATGGGGCAGGGAATGTGGAAGATACGCAGTATTTT. It translates to CSVDGAGNVEDTQYF.

The rearrangement joins TRBV7-2 to TRBJ2-1, with 8 bases that match TRBD2. From germline, CDR1 is SGHTA and CDR2 FQGNSA. The length of the CDR3 is 15 residues. The V segment lost 1 base and the J segment 10 bases; nucleotides outside the gene matches: 9. As DNA, the CDR3 is TGTGCCAGCAGCTTAGATAGCGGGATCATCAGGGAGCAGTTCTTC. Translation: CASSLDSGIIREQFF.

Points on this clone: At the DNA level, this CDR3 is encoded by other sequences in the same sample as well. The chain recombines TRBV30 with TRBJ1-4; D uncertain. Germline lookup yields CDR1 GTSNPN and CDR2 SVGIG (reference sequence). Deletions cut 0 bases from V and 4 bases from J, with 6 bases between. This CDR3 region has 13 residues. The CDR3 reads CAWSVRYNEKLFF. For the CDR3, the DNA is TGTGCCTGGAGTGTACGGTATAATGAAAAACTGTTTTTT.

The chain links TRBV10-2 to TRBJ2-5; TRBD1 might be the D (5 bases). The germline V gene has CDR1 WSHSY and CDR2 SAAADI. The V end was cut by 0 bases, the J end by 1 base, with 12 bases between. This CDR3 region has 16 residues. CDR3 coding DNA: TGCGCCAGCAGTGAGTCGATACAGGTCACCCAAGAGACCCAGTACTTC. Amino acid sequence: CASSESIQVTQETQYF.